These T cell receptor beta chains were read from a single sample in a study of shared clonotypes between healthy human individuals. Sequencing was performed with immunoSEQ multiplex PCR; in TCRdb, only in-frame clones are kept and a portion is missing. The sample lists approximately 720,000 clones, 72% occurring once. Sequencing used memory CD4+ T cells sorted from blood. The receptors were gathered from a woman younger than 45 in good health. CDR3s include the opening cysteine and the closing phenylalanine or tryptophan. Fields, in order: clone size, V gene, D gene, J gene, CDR3 DNA, CDR3 protein. D genes are given only for firm matches. Clone size is given for some rows only: seen once, a few or many times, or a class if the clone is expanded.

clone size: -; V gene: TRBV7-8; D gene: -; J gene: TRBJ1-5; CDR3 DNA: TGTGCCAGCAGCTCCGGGACACTGAATCAGCCCCAGCATTTT; CDR3 protein: CASSSGTLNQPQHF
clone size: -; V gene: TRBV11-2; D gene: -; J gene: TRBJ2-7; CDR3 DNA: TGTGCCAGCAGCTTTCCCCGGGGTGTTCCCTTCTTC; CDR3 protein: CASSFPRGVPFF
clone size: -; V gene: TRBV11-2; D gene: -; J gene: TRBJ2-2; CDR3 DNA: TGTGCCAGCAGCTTAGCCCAGGTGACGAACACCGGGGAGCTGTTTTTT; CDR3 protein: CASSLAQVTNTGELFF
clone size: -; V gene: TRBV5-4; D gene: TRBD2; J gene: TRBJ2-1; CDR3 DNA: TGTGCCAGCAGCTTGAAGCGGGGATCCTCCTACAATGAGCAGTTCTTC; CDR3 protein: CASSLKRGSSYNEQFF
clone size: -; V gene: TRBV6-5; D gene: TRBD1; J gene: TRBJ1-5; CDR3 DNA: TGTGCCAGCAGTTACCAGACAGGGGATCAGCCCCAGCATTTT; CDR3 protein: CASSYQTGDQPQHF
clone size: -; V gene: TRBV7-9; D gene: -; J gene: TRBJ1-4; CDR3 DNA: TGTGCCAGCAGCTTAGCTCTTCACGGGAATGAAAAACTGTTTTTT; CDR3 protein: CASSLALHGNEKLFF
clone size: -; V gene: TRBV28; D gene: TRBD2; J gene: TRBJ2-1; CDR3 DNA: TGTGCCAGCAGCCTGAGCGGGAACGAGCTGGATGAGCAGTTCTTC; CDR3 protein: CASSLSGNELDEQFF
clone size: -; V gene: TRBV7-6; D gene: -; J gene: TRBJ1-1; CDR3 DNA: TGTGCCAGCAGCTCCGGGGCGGGCACTGAAGCTTTCTTT; CDR3 protein: CASSSGAGTEAFF
clone size: -; V gene: TRBV18; D gene: TRBD1; J gene: TRBJ1-1; CDR3 DNA: TGTGCCAGCTCGGGGGACAGAAACACTGAAGCTTTCTTT; CDR3 protein: CASSGDRNTEAFF
clone size: -; V gene: TRBV7-9; D gene: -; J gene: TRBJ2-1; CDR3 DNA: TGTGCCAGCAGCTTAGCAGTCAGGGTCAATGAGCAGTTCTTC; CDR3 protein: CASSLAVRVNEQFF
clone size: -; V gene: TRBV7-3; D gene: -; J gene: TRBJ2-3; CDR3 DNA: TGTGCCAGCAGCCCCGGAGGGGGCCCGACAGATACGCAGTATTTT; CDR3 protein: CASSPGGGPTDTQYF
clone size: many; V gene: TRBV27; D gene: TRBD1; J gene: TRBJ1-5; CDR3 DNA: TGTGCCAGTAGGAGACAGGGTGAGAATCAGCCCCAGCATTTT; CDR3 protein: CASRRQGENQPQHF
clone size: -; V gene: TRBV12-2; D gene: -; J gene: TRBJ1-1; CDR3 DNA: TGTGCAAGTCGCGAGCAGAGCCGGAACACTGAAGCTTTCTTT; CDR3 protein: CASREQSRNTEAFF
clone size: -; V gene: TRBV6-5; D gene: TRBD2; J gene: TRBJ2-1; CDR3 DNA: TGTGCCAGCAGAGAGCGGACTAGCGGGAATCCGTTCTTC; CDR3 protein: CASRERTSGNPFF
clone size: -; V gene: TRBV19; D gene: -; J gene: TRBJ2-1; CDR3 DNA: TGTGCCAGTAGTAAGGGGTGGGGCAATGAGCAGTTCTTC; CDR3 protein: CASSKGWGNEQFF
clone size: -; V gene: TRBV28; D gene: TRBD1; J gene: TRBJ1-2; CDR3 DNA: TGTGCCAGCAGTCCCCCGACAGGGAACTTCTATGGCTACACCTTC; CDR3 protein: CASSPPTGNFYGYTF